Below, 7 T cell receptor beta chains from the same sample are listed, as sequenced in a study of CD8 T cells in Susac syndrome. Random hexamers were used to reverse transcribe the RNA input (about 0.5 to 1 ug). TCRdb itself ran the immunoSEQ multiplex PCR reads through MiXCR, one entry per CDR3 protein. The sample yields some 150,000 distinct CDR3 sequences, approximately 95% seen once. The sequenced material came from CD4+ T cells from PBMCs. Receptor source: a human donor with Susac syndrome.

The chain joins TRBV20-1 to TRBJ2-2; D remains unclear. The length of the CDR3 is 15 residues. Germline V lookup: CDR1 DFQATT, CDR2 SNEGSKA (reference sequence). Trimming removed 0 bases at V and 4 bases at J, with 12 bases between. The CDR3 here is CSARDALHGTGELFF. The CDR3 DNA reads as TGCAGTGCTAGAGATGCCCTCCATGGCACCGGGGAGCTGTTTTTT.

V usage is TRBV6-5 and J usage is TRBJ1-6; tentative D call: TRBD1 (6 bases). The germline V gene has CDR1 MNHEY and CDR2 SVGAGI. With 2 bases removed from V and 14 bases from J, the gap between germline ends came to 7 bases. CDR3 length: 11 residues. The CDR3 DNA is TGTGCCAGCAGTTACAAGGGGGCCCTCCACTTT. Protein sequence: CASSYKGALHF.

This clonotype appeared a single time. The chain has TRBV29-1 and TRBJ2-2; TRBD1 matches at 7 bases. CDR3 length equals 18 residues. Per the germline V gene, CDR1 is SQVTM and CDR2 is ANQGSEA. V was clipped by 4 bases and J by 2 bases; unmatched bases: 16. The CDR3 reads CSVGFPLTGMSNTGELFF. The CDR3 coding sequence is TGCAGCGTTGGGTTCCCATTGACAGGGATGTCCAACACCGGGGAGCTGTTTTTT.

The chain couples TRBV29-1 to TRBJ1-5; no definite D call. Looked up from germline, CDR1 is SQVTM and CDR2 is ANQGSEA. This CDR3 has 13 residues. The V end was cut by 4 bases, the J end by 4 bases, with 11 bases between. The CDR3 DNA reads TGCAGCGTTGGGGATGGTGGAAATCAGCCCCAGCATTTT. It codes for CSVGDGGNQPQHF.

V and J are TRBV29-1 and TRBJ1-1; no definite D call. This CDR3 has 13 amino acids. The V gene's germline CDR1 is SQVTM and CDR2 ANQGSEA. V dropped 3 bases and J dropped 0 bases, with 8 bases sitting between them. CDR3 coding DNA: TGCAGCGTTGAGGGGTTGGTGAACACTGAAGCTTTCTTT. It yields the protein CSVEGLVNTEAFF.

The chain carries TRBV28 and TRBJ2-5; TRBD2 agrees at 7 bases. The CDR3 has 12 residues. With 8 bases clipped from V and 2 bases from J, the junction kept 2 bases outside the gene matches. In germline, CDR1 is MDHEN, CDR2 SYDVKM. CDR3 residues: CASGEGQETQYF. The CDR3 DNA follows: TGTGCCAGCGGGGAGGGGCAAGAGACCCAGTACTTC.

V usage is TRBV6-2 or TRBV6-3 and J usage is TRBJ2-7; 9 nucleotides agree with TRBD1. CDR1 is MNHEY, CDR2 SVGEGT, per germline. The V and J ends lost 6 bases and 5 bases, in that order; junction bases with no gene match: 5. The CDR3 contains 13 residues. CDR3 residues: CASRRDRANEQYF. CDR3 nucleotides: TGTGCCAGCAGAAGGGACAGGGCCAACGAGCAGTACTTC.